The clone carrying this TCR beta chain was found a few times. Its antigen is not known. The data are from a study of cytomegalovirus exposure and HLA in healthy donors. As for the study in general: The 100 to 150 validation repertoires and the approximately 630 first-cohort repertoires shared a platform, a later analysis reported.

Regarding the study as a whole: Associated with cytomegalovirus, according to the listing, were 150 to 200 TCR beta chains. Specific recognition of CMV antigens was confirmed in vitro for a few chains (all CMV-associated).

The CDR3 extends over 15 amino acids. V was clipped by 5 bases and J by 5 bases; unmatched bases: 11. Germline loops: CDR1 KGHSH, CDR2 LQKENI. Method: immunoSEQ multiplex PCR; TCRdb's copy keeps in-frame clones and lacks some. The profile shows about 330,000 clones, roughly 87% of them singletons. The sequenced material came from PBMCs. The origin of this receptor is a woman aged 25 to 39 in good health and CMV-seropositive. V and J are TRBV18 and TRBJ2-7, with 8 bases matching TRBD1. The CDR3 reads CASSARQGRPHEQYF. The DNA of the CDR3 is TGTGCCAGCTCAGCTCGACAGGGGCGTCCCCACGAGCAGTACTTC.